This T cell receptor beta chain derives from a study of spatial heterogeneity in lung cancer. Overall study findings and caveats: The number of expanded tumor alpha and beta chains correlated with mutation number.

Time point in this sample: sample taken at primary tumor resection. TCRdb re-derived calls from the 5' RACE reads in MiXCR, one entry per CDR3 protein. The sample records about 9,600 distinct CDR3 sequences, around 6.5% being singletons. In its sample, this clonotype was seen many times. Its antigen remains unidentified. CDR1 is LGHDT, CDR2 YNNKEL, per germline (reference sequence). The CDR3 runs 18 residues. V lost 0 bases to trimming and J lost 3 bases, with 17 bases between them. The specimen was lung tumor tissue, collected at surgery. This receptor was identified in a male donor with early-stage non-small cell lung cancer. This chain uses TRBV3-1 with TRBJ1-4; D might be TRBD1 (5 bases). This CDR3 is CASSQEWEVQGANEKLFF. The CDR3 coding sequence is TGTGCCAGCAGCCAAGAATGGGAGGTTCAAGGGGCTAATGAAAAACTGTTTTTT.